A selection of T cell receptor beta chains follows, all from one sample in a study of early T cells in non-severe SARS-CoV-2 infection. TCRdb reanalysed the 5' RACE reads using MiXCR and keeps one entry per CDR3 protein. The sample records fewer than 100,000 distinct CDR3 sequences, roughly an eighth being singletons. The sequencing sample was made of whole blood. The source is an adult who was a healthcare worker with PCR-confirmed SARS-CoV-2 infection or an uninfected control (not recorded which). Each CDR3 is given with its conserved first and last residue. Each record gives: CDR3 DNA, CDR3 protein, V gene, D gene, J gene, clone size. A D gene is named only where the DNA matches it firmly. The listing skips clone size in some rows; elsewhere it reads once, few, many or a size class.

CDR3nt: TGTGCCAGCAGCCAAGGTTTCTTAGGCTACACCTTC; CDR3aa: CASSQGFLGYTF; v_gene: TRBV3-1; d_gene: NA; j_gene: TRBJ1-2; abundance: few
CDR3nt: TGTGCCAGCAGTCCCGGGGCTCCGATAGCCAAAAACATTCAGTACTTC; CDR3aa: CASSPGAPIAKNIQYF; v_gene: TRBV28; d_gene: NA; j_gene: TRBJ2-4; abundance: few
CDR3nt: TGTGCCAGCAGCTTAGGGCTAGCGGGGGGGAATACACAGTATTTT; CDR3aa: CASSLGLAGGNTQYF; v_gene: TRBV11-2; d_gene: TRBD2; j_gene: TRBJ2-3; abundance: NA
CDR3nt: TGTGCCACCAGCAGGGTGGGAGTGAACACTGAAGCTTTCTTT; CDR3aa: CATSRVGVNTEAFF; v_gene: TRBV15; d_gene: NA; j_gene: TRBJ1-1; abundance: many
CDR3nt: TGTGCCAGCAGTCATATCACAGGGGCAGAAGATACGCAGTATTTT; CDR3aa: CASSHITGAEDTQYF; v_gene: TRBV2; d_gene: TRBD1; j_gene: TRBJ2-3; abundance: NA
CDR3nt: TGCAGCGCCCGGACAGTCTCCTACGAGCAGTACTTC; CDR3aa: CSARTVSYEQYF; v_gene: TRBV29-1; d_gene: NA; j_gene: TRBJ2-7; abundance: NA
CDR3nt: TGTGCCAGCAGCTTTTCCTCGACTAGCGGGACTAGCACAGATACGCAGTATTTT; CDR3aa: CASSFSSTSGTSTDTQYF; v_gene: TRBV7-9; d_gene: TRBD2; j_gene: TRBJ2-3; abundance: NA
CDR3nt: TGCGCCAGCAGCCTGGGACTACCCTACACAGATACGCAGTATTTT; CDR3aa: CASSLGLPYTDTQYF; v_gene: TRBV5-1; d_gene: TRBD2; j_gene: TRBJ2-3; abundance: many
CDR3nt: TGTGCCAGCAAGGGGACAGCCTATGGCTACACCTTC; CDR3aa: CASKGTAYGYTF; v_gene: TRBV6-6; d_gene: TRBD1; j_gene: TRBJ1-2; abundance: NA
CDR3nt: TGTGCCAGCAGTTTCTTGCAGATGTCTGGAAACACCATATATTTT; CDR3aa: CASSFLQMSGNTIYF; v_gene: TRBV28; d_gene: NA; j_gene: TRBJ1-3; abundance: NA
CDR3nt: TGTGCCACAGACCGAAGTCCCGCGCAGGGAAGTACCGGGGAGCTGTTTTTT; CDR3aa: CATDRSPAQGSTGELFF; v_gene: TRBV5-8; d_gene: NA; j_gene: TRBJ2-2; abundance: many
CDR3nt: TGTGCCAGCAGTTTAAGGGGGGTCCCTGCCAAAAACATTCAGTACTTC; CDR3aa: CASSLRGVPAKNIQYF; v_gene: TRBV28; d_gene: NA; j_gene: TRBJ2-4; abundance: many
CDR3nt: TGTGCCAGCAGTGCCTTCTCGAGCGGGGGTGGTGAGCAGTTCTTC; CDR3aa: CASSAFSSGGGEQFF; v_gene: TRBV6-5; d_gene: TRBD2; j_gene: TRBJ2-1; abundance: NA
CDR3nt: TGCAGTGCTAGTGATGTCTCCCGCTCCTACAATGAGCAGTTCTTC; CDR3aa: CSASDVSRSYNEQFF; v_gene: TRBV20-1; d_gene: NA; j_gene: TRBJ2-1; abundance: NA
CDR3nt: TGCAGCGTCCGGGCCTTAGACAGGGGGGATGAAGGCTACACCTTC; CDR3aa: CSVRALDRGDEGYTF; v_gene: TRBV29-1; d_gene: TRBD1; j_gene: TRBJ1-2; abundance: NA
CDR3nt: TGTGCCAGCAGTGAGGACACTGAAGCTTTCTTT; CDR3aa: CASSEDTEAFF; v_gene: TRBV6-6; d_gene: NA; j_gene: TRBJ1-1; abundance: many
CDR3nt: TGCAGTGCTTCCCGGGGGGGCAATGAGCAGTTCTTC; CDR3aa: CSASRGGNEQFF; v_gene: TRBV20-1; d_gene: TRBD2; j_gene: TRBJ2-1; abundance: many
CDR3nt: TGTGCCAGCAGGGGACAGAGCTCCTACGAGCAGTACTTC; CDR3aa: CASRGQSSYEQYF; v_gene: TRBV6-5; d_gene: TRBD1; j_gene: TRBJ2-7; abundance: many
CDR3nt: TGTGCCAGCAGCCCGAGGACAGGGCAAGAGACCCAGTACTTC; CDR3aa: CASSPRTGQETQYF; v_gene: TRBV7-9; d_gene: TRBD1; j_gene: TRBJ2-5; abundance: many